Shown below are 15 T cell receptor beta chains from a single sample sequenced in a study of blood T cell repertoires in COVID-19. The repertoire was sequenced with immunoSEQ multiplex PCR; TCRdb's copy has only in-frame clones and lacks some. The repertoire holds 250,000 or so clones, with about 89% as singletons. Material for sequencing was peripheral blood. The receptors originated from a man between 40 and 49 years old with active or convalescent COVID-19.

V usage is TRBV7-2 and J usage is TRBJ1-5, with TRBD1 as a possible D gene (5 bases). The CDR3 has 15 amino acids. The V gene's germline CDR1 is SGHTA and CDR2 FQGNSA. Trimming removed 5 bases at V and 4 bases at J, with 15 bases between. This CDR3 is CASSAAPGGNQPQHF. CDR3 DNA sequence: TGTGCCAGCAGCGCCGCCCCGGGGGGTAATCAGCCCCAGCATTTT.

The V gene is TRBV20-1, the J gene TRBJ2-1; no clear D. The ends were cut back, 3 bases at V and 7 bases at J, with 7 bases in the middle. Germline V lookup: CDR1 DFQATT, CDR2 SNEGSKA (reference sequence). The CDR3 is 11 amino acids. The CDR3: CSASFLNEQFF. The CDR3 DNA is TGCAGTGCTAGTTTTCTGAATGAGCAGTTCTTC.

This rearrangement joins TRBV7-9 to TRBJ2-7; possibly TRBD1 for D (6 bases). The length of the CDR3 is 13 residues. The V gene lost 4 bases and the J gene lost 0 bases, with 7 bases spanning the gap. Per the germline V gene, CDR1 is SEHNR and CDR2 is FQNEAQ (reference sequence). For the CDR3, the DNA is TGTGCCAGCAGCTCGGACAGCTCCTACGAGCAGTACTTC. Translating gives CASSSDSSYEQYF.

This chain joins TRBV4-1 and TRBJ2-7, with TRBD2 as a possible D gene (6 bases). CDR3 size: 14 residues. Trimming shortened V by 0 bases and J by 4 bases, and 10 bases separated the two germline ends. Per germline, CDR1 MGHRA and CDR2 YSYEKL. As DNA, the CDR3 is TGCGCCAGCAGCCAAGAGGTCGGGAGTTACGAGCAGTACTTC. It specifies CASSQEVGSYEQYF.

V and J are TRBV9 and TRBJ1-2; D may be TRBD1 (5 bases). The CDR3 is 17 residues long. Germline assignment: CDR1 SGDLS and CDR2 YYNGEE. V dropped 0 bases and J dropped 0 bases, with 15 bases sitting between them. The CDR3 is CASSVARGVGANYGYTF. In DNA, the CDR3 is TGTGCCAGCAGCGTAGCTCGGGGGGTCGGAGCTAACTATGGCTACACCTTC.

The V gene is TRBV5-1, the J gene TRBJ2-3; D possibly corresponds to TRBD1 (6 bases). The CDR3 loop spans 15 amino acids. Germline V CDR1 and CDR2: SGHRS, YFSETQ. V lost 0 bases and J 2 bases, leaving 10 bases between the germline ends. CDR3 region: CASSLGQEFTDTQYF. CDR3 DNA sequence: TGCGCCAGCAGCTTGGGACAGGAGTTCACAGATACGCAGTATTTT.

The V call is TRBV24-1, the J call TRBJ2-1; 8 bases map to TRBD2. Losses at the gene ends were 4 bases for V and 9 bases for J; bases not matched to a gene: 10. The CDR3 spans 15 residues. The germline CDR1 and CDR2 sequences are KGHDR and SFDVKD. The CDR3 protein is CATSDRRAGVSEQFF. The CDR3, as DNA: TGTGCCACCAGTGACCGCCGAGCGGGAGTGAGTGAGCAGTTCTTC.

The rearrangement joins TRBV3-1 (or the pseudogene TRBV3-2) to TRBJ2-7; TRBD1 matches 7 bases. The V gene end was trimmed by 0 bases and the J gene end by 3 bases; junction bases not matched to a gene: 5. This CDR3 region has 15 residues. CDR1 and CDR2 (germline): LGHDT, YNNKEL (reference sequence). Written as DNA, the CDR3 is TGTGCCAGCAGCCAAGACCGGGACAGCAGCTACGAGCAGTACTTC. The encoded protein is CASSQDRDSSYEQYF.

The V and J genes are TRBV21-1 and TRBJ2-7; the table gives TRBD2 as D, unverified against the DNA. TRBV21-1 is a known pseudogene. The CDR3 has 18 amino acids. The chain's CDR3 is CASSTRLAEIPRSYEQYF. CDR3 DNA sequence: TGTGCCAGCAGCACAAGACTAGCGGAAATCCCGAGGAGCTACGAGCAGTACTTC.

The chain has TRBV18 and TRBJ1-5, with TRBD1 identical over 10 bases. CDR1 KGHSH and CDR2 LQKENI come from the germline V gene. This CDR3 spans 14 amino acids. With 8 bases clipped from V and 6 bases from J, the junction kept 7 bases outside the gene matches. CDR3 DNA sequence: TGTGCCAGCACCCGGGACAGGGGAAGTCAGCCCCAGCATTTT. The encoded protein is CASTRDRGSQPQHF.

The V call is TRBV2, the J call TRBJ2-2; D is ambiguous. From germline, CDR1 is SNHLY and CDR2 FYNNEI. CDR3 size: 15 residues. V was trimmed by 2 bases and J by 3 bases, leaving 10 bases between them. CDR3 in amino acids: CASSEIPSDTGELFF. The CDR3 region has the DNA TGTGCCAGCAGTGAAATTCCTAGTGACACCGGGGAGCTGTTTTTT.

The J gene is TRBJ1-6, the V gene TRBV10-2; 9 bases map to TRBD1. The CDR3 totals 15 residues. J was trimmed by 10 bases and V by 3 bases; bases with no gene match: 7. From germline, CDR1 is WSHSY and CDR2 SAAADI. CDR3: CASSDSDRGRSPLHF. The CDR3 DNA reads TGCGCCAGCAGTGATTCGGACAGGGGACGCTCACCCCTCCACTTT.

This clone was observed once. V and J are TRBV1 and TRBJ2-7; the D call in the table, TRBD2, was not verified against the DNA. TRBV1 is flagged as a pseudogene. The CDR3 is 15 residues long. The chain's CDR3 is CTSRVAGGVPYEQYF. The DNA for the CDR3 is TGCACCAGCAGGGTAGCGGGAGGAGTCCCCTACGAGCAGTACTTC.

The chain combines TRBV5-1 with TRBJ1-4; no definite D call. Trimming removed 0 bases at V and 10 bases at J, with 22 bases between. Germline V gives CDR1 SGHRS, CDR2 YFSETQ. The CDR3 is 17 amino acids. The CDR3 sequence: CASSLAPLQRIEGKLFF. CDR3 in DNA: TGCGCCAGCAGCTTGGCCCCTCTACAGCGCATCGAGGGAAAACTGTTTTTT.

The CDR3 DNA sequence: TGCGCCAGCAGCTTGGGGGGCGGGGGAGAGCAGTACTTC. Its protein product is CASSLGGGGEQYF. The chain links TRBV5-1 to TRBJ2-7; 7 bases fit TRBD2. The V gene end was trimmed by 0 bases and the J gene end by 7 bases; junction bases not matched to a gene: 4. The CDR3 runs to 13 residues. CDR1 and CDR2 from the germline V gene are SGHRS and YFSETQ. Full variable domain (missing parts from reference TRBV5-1 and TRBJ2-7): KAGVTQTPRYLIKTRGQQVTLSCSPISGHRSVSWYQQTPGQGLQFLFEYFSETQRNKGNFPGRFSGRQFSNSRSEMNVSTLELGDSALYLCASSLGGGGEQYFGPGTRLTVT.